The present T cell receptor (beta chain) was sequenced within a study of OX40 agonist ivuxolimab in advanced cancers. In terms of the full investigation: Ivuxolimab was a fully human IgG2 agonistic monoclonal antibody targeting the costimulatory receptor OX40 (CD134). Intravenous ivuxolimab was administered to patients every 2 weeks at six dose levels: 0.01, 0.1, 0.3, 1.5, 3 and 10 mg/kg. Of the approximately 50 patients in dose escalation, about 20 had hepatocellular carcinoma, some 15 had melanoma, 9 had renal cell carcinoma and 9 had head and neck cancer. In the dose-escalation cohort, approximately 82% of patients were male, and the mean age was around 60 years with a range of roughly 23 to 79. Patients were allowed to have had prior anti-PD-1, anti-PD-L1 or anti-CTLA-4 therapy, and around 40% of the dose-escalation patients had previously received checkpoint inhibitors. Partial responses were achieved by three dose-escalation patients, of whom one had hepatocellular carcinoma and two had cutaneous melanoma. Peripheral TCRbeta sequencing aimed to test whether ivuxolimab altered TCR sequence diversity and caused clonal T-cell expansion. The monotherapy dose-escalation portion (N = 52 patients) of the phase I ivuxolimab trial is reported in the paper.

This clone is characterized as medium-sized (0.01 to 0.1%). Its antigen has not been determined. There are no base qualities to consult, and no much larger clone falls within one base. What the research found in general, with its limitations: Antigen specificity was not determined for the clonally expanded peripheral T cells. Low levels of normalized T-cell clonal expansion were also shown by some nonresponding patients. At doses from 0.1 to 3.0 mg/kg, clonal expansion was seen in both CD4+ and CD8+ blood T cells between baseline and week 6. After ivuxolimab, CD8+ T cells had more expanded clones than CD4+ T cells on average. In the 0.1-3.0 mg/kg groups, partial responders had among the lowest normalized peripheral clonal expansion, particularly in CD8+ T cells.

To sequence the TCRbeta CDR3 region, genomic DNA was isolated from the sorted cells. The immunoSEQ Assay was used for sequencing of TCRbeta CDR3 regions. This immuneACCESS table, as held by TCRdb, lists in-frame sequences with V and J called but not all clones. Of the missing ones, under half trace to an unresolved V gene in checked studies; the others have no known cause. The sample data list 25,000 to 35,000 clones, and just under 80% of these were observed just once. The ten largest clones represent approximately 12% of the sample. The trial excluded patients who had a history of autoimmune disease or who were on systemic immunosuppression. In every dose cohort, peripheral blood was drawn for TCR sequencing at baseline, cycle 4 day 1, and cycle 7 day 1. Samples came from an open-label, multicenter, first-in-human phase I dose-escalation trial of ivuxolimab. Adults with locally advanced or metastatic melanoma, renal cell carcinoma, hepatocellular carcinoma or head and neck squamous cell carcinoma were enrolled in the trial. CD4+ and CD8+ T cells were sorted separately from peripheral blood before TCR sequencing.

V is cut back by 4 bases and J by 3 bases, with 7 bases in the junction unmatched. The CDR3 contains 15 residues, cysteine and phenylalanine counted. Just CDR3 DNA is preserved here, 45 bases in frame from base 1. CDR1 and CDR2, looked up from the germline V gene (reference sequence), are SGHNT and YYREEE. This sequence was found in an adult with an advanced solid tumor such as melanoma, head and neck, liver or kidney cancer. The sample was CD4+ or CD8+ T cells sorted from blood, taken in a trial of the OX40 agonist ivuxolimab. The V gene is TRBV5-4 and the J gene is TRBJ2-4, and TRBD2 matches 7 of the central bases. CDR3 region: CASSLLGGNKNIQYF. The DNA reads as follows: TGTGCCAGCAGCCTCCTCGGGGGGAACAAAAACATTCAGTACTTC.